Shown below are 30 T cell receptor beta chains from a single sample sequenced in a study of tumor-infiltrating lymphocytes in primary liver carcinoma. Starting material of 400 to 600 ng total RNA yielded TCR beta cDNA via a constant-region primer. Three nested multiplex PCR rounds, a slightly modified ARM-PCR, produced the libraries for TCR beta. Use of TRBV1-TRBV30 forward primers with a C-beta reverse primer characterized the first two PCR rounds, which lasted 10 cycles each. TCRdb passed the multiplex PCR reads through MiXCR, listing each CDR3 protein once. Here the sample spans some 100,000 distinct CDR3 sequences, about 62% being singletons. Co-extracting RNA and DNA was done with roughly 17-34 mg of unsorted bulk tissue as input. The sample consisted of liver tumor tissue from sampling region 2. Subset defined: tumor region T2, inferior pole. Receptors were obtained from a woman between 55 and 75 years old with primary liver carcinoma and hepatitis B virus infection.

By share of the sample, this clonotype is medium-sized. This rearrangement joins TRBV11-3 to TRBJ2-2; D uncertain. There are 13 residues in the CDR3. Germline loops: CDR1 SGHNT, CDR2 YENEEA. With 5 bases removed from V and 5 bases from J, the gap between germline ends came to 9 bases. The CDR3 spells CASSVPPTGELFF. The CDR3 coding sequence is TGTGCCAGCAGCGTTCCTCCAACCGGGGAGCTGTTTTTT.

This clonotype was seen ten or more times. The chain uses TRBV6-1 and TRBJ2-3; perhaps TRBD1 as D (6 bases). The germline gives CDR1 MNHNS, CDR2 SASEGT. The CDR3 is made up of 17 amino acids. The germline V and J ends were trimmed by 5 bases and 0 bases, with 18 bases remaining between them. The CDR3: CASSRRSGASSTDTQYF. CDR3 nucleotides: TGTGCCAGCAGTAGGCGCTCAGGGGCCTCTAGCACAGATACGCAGTATTTT.

The chain links TRBV6-2 or TRBV6-3 to TRBJ2-3; maybe TRBD2 (6 bases). Germline values: CDR1 MNHEY, CDR2 SVGEGT. This CDR3 comprises 18 residues. V was cut by 2 bases and J by 2 bases, with 20 bases left in between. CDR3 protein: CASSYRDLQSSFTDTQYF. The DNA for the CDR3 is TGTGCCAGCAGTTACCGGGACTTACAGTCGTCCTTCACAGATACGCAGTATTTT.

Turning to this clonotype: One junction end does not reproduce the germline sequence, and a read error may be involved. The chain carries TRBV11-3 and TRBJ2-1; possible D gene TRBD2, 7 bases. CDR1 and CDR2 (germline): SGHNT, YENEEA. CDR3 size: 17 residues. The CDR3 DNA reads TGTGCCAGAAGCTCCCGGGGGGCGCGGACCATGGTCAATAAGCAGTTCTTC. Translated: CARSSRGARTMVNKQFF.

In this sample, this clonotype turned up many times. V usage is TRBV5-6 and J usage is TRBJ2-7; TRBD2 aligns across 9 bases. V shed 3 bases, J shed 5 bases, and the junction held 6 bases outside the gene matches. The V gene's germline CDR1 is SGHDT and CDR2 YYEEEE. The CDR3 runs to 14 residues. This CDR3 reads CASSSKAGGDEQYF. In DNA, the CDR3 is TGTGCCAGCAGCTCCAAAGCGGGAGGCGACGAGCAGTACTTC.

A word on this clonotype: The missing conserved phenylalanine or tryptophan at the end of this CDR3 makes a read error likely. The V and J genes are TRBV11-3 and TRBJ2-7; possible D gene TRBD1, 6 bases. Between the trimmed V and J ends, which lost 1 base and 6 bases, there was a span of 16 bases. Germline CDR1 SGHNT, CDR2 YENEEA. The CDR3 is 15 residues long. Written as DNA, the CDR3 is TGTGCCAGCAGCTTAGGGACAGTGGGGTCCCTCGAGCAGTACTTA. Its translation: CASSLGTVGSLEQYL.

To note about this clonotype: One end of the junction does not line up with germline, which may come from a read error. The chain uses TRBV12-3 or TRBV12-4 and TRBJ1-5; 7 bases line up with TRBD1. There are 14 residues in the CDR3. The CDR3 loop reads CVSRPTGPNQPQQF. The CDR3 DNA reads as TGTGTCAGCAGACCGACAGGGCCTAATCAGCCCCAGCAGTTT.

With respect to this clonotype: The germline gene is not matched at one end of the junction; a read error may be the cause. The rearrangement uses TRBV10-3 and TRBJ2-7, with 7 bases that match TRBD2. Germline V gene data show CDR1 as ENHRY and CDR2 as SYGVKD. This CDR3 contains 12 residues. CDR3 sequence (DNA): TGTGCCATCAGTCCTCGGGACTACAAGCAGTACTTC. It encodes CAISPRDYKQYF.

A note on this clonotype: Sequence at one end of the junction differs from germline and may be a read error. The chain has TRBV28 and TRBJ2-2, with a possible D match to TRBD2 (6 bases). Per germline, CDR1 MDHEN and CDR2 SYDVKM. The CDR3 contains 13 residues. The CDR3 region has the DNA TGTGCCAGCACGGGGGTGAACAGCGGGGAGCTGTTTTTT. Translating it yields CASTGVNSGELFF.

As for this clonotype: The missing conserved phenylalanine or tryptophan at the end of this CDR3 makes a read error likely. The chain has TRBV29-1 and TRBJ1-1, with 7 nucleotides matching TRBD1. The CDR3 spans 10 residues. J was trimmed by 8 bases and V by 6 bases; bases with no gene match: 3. The germline CDR1 and CDR2 sequences are SQVTM and ANQGSEA. The DNA of the CDR3 is TGCAGCGTAGGACAGGAGGAAGCTTTCTCT. Protein sequence: CSVGQEEAFS.

The rearrangement links TRBV6-5 to TRBJ1-1; a weak D match, TRBD1 (5 bases). V lost 7 bases and J 1 base, leaving 16 bases between the germline ends. CDR1 and CDR2 (germline): MNHEY, SVGAGI. CDR3 length: 15 amino acids. CDR3 nucleotides: TGTGCCAGCATTACTCAGGGACGACAGAACACTGAAGCTTTCTTT. It translates to CASITQGRQNTEAFF.

Concerning this clonotype itself: A much larger clone sits a single nucleotide away, making a read error possible. Lacking the conserved final phenylalanine or tryptophan, this CDR3 likely reflects a read error. The V call is TRBV29-1, the J call TRBJ2-1, with TRBD1 matching over 7 bases. This CDR3 has 13 amino acids. In germline, CDR1 is SQVTM, CDR2 ANQGSEA. The CDR3 DNA reads TGCAGGGCACAGGGGAGCTCCTACAATGAGCAGTTCTAC. Translated: CRAQGSSYNEQFY.

This clonotype came up many times. This rearrangement joins TRBV6-6 to TRBJ2-2; no firm D call. The CDR3 contains 16 residues. V lost 6 bases and J lost 0, with 14 bases in between. Germline V gene data show CDR1 as MNHNY and CDR2 as SVGAGI (reference sequence). The CDR3 DNA follows: TGTGCCAGCAGCCCAACTCGCAATCCGAACACCGGGGAGCTGTTTTTT. It codes for CASSPTRNPNTGELFF.

This clonotype was seen only once. The junction and the germline gene differ at one end; a read error may be behind it. The chain joins TRBV4-2 to TRBJ2-7; 14 nucleotides agree with TRBD2. Germline CDR1 reads LGHNA; CDR2 reads YNFKEQ. The CDR3 runs to 15 residues. The CDR3 here is CGSSLGLAGAKEQNF. In nucleotides, the CDR3 is TGTGGCAGCAGCCTGGGACTAGCGGGAGCCAAAGAGCAGAACTTC.

In the case of this clonotype: The junction does not match germline at one end; this may be a read error. V usage is TRBV28 and J usage is TRBJ2-5, with D perhaps matching TRBD2 (5 bases). The germline CDR1 and CDR2 sequences are MDHEN and SYDVKM. This CDR3 has 13 residues. The CDR3 protein is CASMGAGRETRYF. CDR3 coding DNA: TGTGCCAGCATGGGTGCGGGTAGGGAGACCCGGTACTTC.

Many counts were recorded for this clonotype. Here the CDR3 reads CASSPSRGRNNQPQHF. CDR3 nucleotides: TGTGCCAGCAGCCCAAGTAGGGGAAGGAACAATCAGCCCCAGCATTTT. This chain connects TRBV6-2 or TRBV6-3 to TRBJ1-5, with a weak D call TRBD1 (5 bases). Germline V gives CDR1 MNHEY, CDR2 SVGEGT. This CDR3 contains 16 residues. Trimming cost V 6 bases and J 3 bases, with 18 bases left between them.

About this clonotype itself: One junction end does not reproduce the germline sequence, and a read error may be involved. The CDR3 DNA is TGTGCCAGTAGTGAAGTGGTGGGTCGCACAGATACGCAGTATTTT. It encodes CASSEVVGRTDTQYF. The chain combines TRBV6-1 with TRBJ2-3; D call uncertain. There are 15 residues in the CDR3. Germline assignment: CDR1 MNHNS and CDR2 SASEGT.

This clonotype appeared a few times. A single base separates this from a much larger clone, so it may be a read error. The genes are TRBV14 and TRBJ2-5; tentatively, D is TRBD2 (5 bases). The CDR3 runs to 12 residues. CDR1 and CDR2 from the germline V gene are SGHDN and FVKESK. The CDR3 region has the DNA TGTGCCAGCAGCCTAGTACTAGAGATCCAGTACTTC. Protein sequence: CASSLVLEIQYF.

Points on this clonotype: A single base separates this from a much larger clone, so it may be a read error. V usage is TRBV5-1 and J usage is TRBJ2-5; 8 nucleotides agree with TRBD1. V was clipped by 4 bases and J by 1 base; unmatched bases: 3. CDR3 length: 14 residues. Looked up from germline, CDR1 is SGHRS and CDR2 is YFSETQ. The CDR3 reads CASSRDRSQETQYF. The CDR3 DNA reads as TGCGCCAGCAGCCGGGACAGGAGCCAAGAGACCCAGTACTTC.

The V call is TRBV30, the J call TRBJ2-3; D gene unclear. V lost 4 bases and J 0 bases, leaving 8 bases between the germline ends. Germline V gene lookup returns CDR1 GTSNPN and CDR2 SVGIG (reference sequence). The CDR3 is made up of 13 amino acids. DNA of the CDR3: TGTGCCTGGAATCGAGACAGCACAGATACGCAGTATTTT. This codes for CAWNRDSTDTQYF. Full variable domain (rest looked up from reference TRBV30 and TRBJ2-3): SQTIHQWPATLVQPVGSPLSLECTVEGTSNPNLYWYRQAAGRGLQLLFYSVGIGQISSEVPQNLSASRPQDRQFILSSKKLLLSDSGFYLCAWNRDSTDTQYFGPGTRLTVL.

The chain recombines TRBV7-9 with TRBJ2-7; the D call may be TRBD1 or TRBD2 (5 bases each). In germline, CDR1 is SEHNR, CDR2 FQNEAQ (reference sequence). V shed 5 bases and J shed 0 bases, with 14 bases lying between them. The CDR3 runs to 15 residues. The DNA of the CDR3 is TGTGCCAGCAGCAGGGACGCCTGGAGCTCCTACGAGCAGTACTTC. Its translation is CASSRDAWSSYEQYF.

The chain joins TRBV5-1 to TRBJ2-3, with D uncertain. Germline V CDR1 and CDR2: SGHRS, YFSETQ. This CDR3 has 12 residues. With 4 bases removed from V and 4 bases from J, the gap between germline ends came to 7 bases. The CDR3 DNA reads TGCGCCAGCAGCCTGCTAGCAGATACGCAGTATTTT. Its translation: CASSLLADTQYF.

This clonotype came up a few times. This sequence joins TRBV19 and TRBJ2-2, with D maybe TRBD1 (5 bases). CDR1 and CDR2 from the germline V gene are LNHDA and SQIVND (reference sequence). Trimming removed 8 bases from V and 2 bases from J, with 12 bases in between. The CDR3 consists of 14 residues. The CDR3 reads CASQPQGNTGELFF. The CDR3 region has the DNA TGTGCCAGTCAACCCCAGGGTAACACCGGGGAGCTGTTTTTT. Supplemented by reference TRBV19 and TRBJ2-2, the full variable domain reads DGGITQSPKYLFRKEGQNVTLSCEQNLNHDAMYWYRQDPGQGLRLIYYSQIVNDFQKGDIAEGYSVSREKKESFPLTVTSAQKNPTAFYLCASQPQGNTGELFFGEGSRLTVL.

The J gene is TRBJ2-1, the V gene TRBV20-1, with 10 bases lining up with TRBD2. From germline, CDR1 is DFQATT and CDR2 SNEGSKA (reference sequence). The ends lost 5 bases at V and 5 bases at J; junction bases unmatched: 6. This CDR3 spans 14 amino acids. As DNA, the CDR3 is TGCAGTGCTTCGGGACTAGCGTCCGACAATGAGCAGTTCTTC. Amino acids: CSASGLASDNEQFF.

This clonotype was seen once. The conserved final phenylalanine or tryptophan is absent from the CDR3, which likely points to a read error. The V and J genes are TRBV6-1 and TRBJ2-7; possible D gene TRBD2, 6 bases. The CDR3 sequence is 16 residues long. Germline CDR1 MNHNS, CDR2 SASEGT. The V gene lost 1 base and the J gene lost 8 bases, with 21 bases spanning the gap. The CDR3 loop is CASSEEKGRLVVQQYL. As DNA, the CDR3 is TGTGCCAGCAGTGAAGAGAAGGGGAGACTAGTTGTTCAGCAGTACCTC.

As to this clonotype: A junction boundary mismatches the germline segment, possibly from a read error. The chain couples TRBV11-2 to TRBJ2-5, with D perhaps matching TRBD1 or TRBD2 (5 bases each). The germline V gene has CDR1 SGHAT and CDR2 FQNNGV. This CDR3 spans 13 amino acids. CDR3 sequence (DNA): TGTGCCAGTAGCTTAGATATCGGGGACCGCGGAAACTTC. This sequence encodes CASSLDIGDRGNF.

This clonotype has ten or more counts. The V call is TRBV6-2 or TRBV6-3, the J call TRBJ2-7, with 13 bases aligning to TRBD2. Germline V gives CDR1 MNHEY, CDR2 SVGEGT. The length of the CDR3 is 16 residues. V lost 6 bases to trimming and J lost 2 bases; unmatched junction nucleotides: 7. Written as DNA, the CDR3 is TGTGCCAGCAGAAGACTAGCGGGAGGACCTACCTACGAGCAGTACTTC. Amino acid sequence: CASRRLAGGPTYEQYF.

Remarks on this clonotype: One end of the junction does not line up with germline, which may come from a read error. This rearrangement joins TRBV7-8 to TRBJ1-6; no firm D call. The CDR3 sequence is 13 residues long. Germline V gene lookup returns CDR1 SGHVS and CDR2 FQNEAQ. CDR3: CTSSSRGYSPLHF. The CDR3 coding sequence is TGTACCAGCAGCTCCCGTGGGTATTCACCCCTCCACTTT.

This clonotype showed up many times. The chain combines TRBV28 with TRBJ1-2; 7 bases are shared with TRBD1. From germline, CDR1 is MDHEN and CDR2 SYDVKM. V was pared by 3 bases and J by 3 bases, with 4 bases of the junction left unmatched. This CDR3 spans 14 amino acids. The CDR3 reads CASSFPTGDYGYTF. Written as DNA, the CDR3 is TGTGCCAGCAGTTTTCCCACAGGGGACTATGGCTACACCTTC.

Note on this clonotype: The CDR3 does not end in the conserved phenylalanine or tryptophan, so this is likely a read error. The chain links TRBV10-3 to TRBJ1-4; D is unclear. The CDR3 sequence is 13 residues long. The ends were cut back, 4 bases at V and 3 bases at J, with 6 bases in the middle. The germline V gene encodes CDR1 ENHRY and CDR2 SYGVKD. CDR3 sequence reads: CAISGAANEKLFL. Written as DNA, the CDR3 is TGTGCCATCAGTGGAGCTGCTAATGAAAAACTGTTTCTT.